Listed below are T cell receptor beta chains from one sample, sequenced in a study of shared clonotypes between healthy human individuals. Here immunoSEQ multiplex PCR was the method, and the copy in TCRdb shows in-frame clones only, minus some. The sample lists about 2 million clones, over 85% occurring once. The source material was naive CD8+ T cells sorted from blood. These receptors all come from a man younger than 35 in good health. The CDR3 runs from the conserved cysteine through the conserved F or W. D genes are given only for firm matches. Some rows have no size entry. The others give once, few or many, or a class for an expanded clone.

v_call	clone_size	j_call	d_call	cdr3_aa	cdr3_nt
TRBV4-1	.	TRBJ1-1	.	CASSQITSTEAFF	TGCGCCAGCAGCCAAATTACGAGCACTGAAGCTTTCTTT
TRBV27	.	TRBJ2-7	TRBD2	CASSSRGGLTYEQYF	TGTGCCAGCAGTTCGCGGGGGGGTTTAACCTACGAGCAGTACTTC
TRBV4-1	.	TRBJ2-4	.	CASSPTGRASNIQYF	TGCGCCAGCAGTCCGACAGGCCGCGCCAGCAACATTCAGTACTTC
TRBV6-5	.	TRBJ2-7	.	CASSYGDGRYEQYF	TGTGCCAGCAGTTACGGGGACGGTCGATACGAGCAGTACTTC
TRBV13	.	TRBJ2-2	.	CASSRQDTGELFF	TGTGCCAGCAGCCGACAGGACACCGGGGAGCTGTTTTTT
TRBV27	.	TRBJ2-1	.	CASSWSRIYNEQFF	TGTGCCAGCAGCTGGTCGCGGATCTACAATGAGCAGTTCTTC
TRBV4-1	.	TRBJ2-7	TRBD2	CASSQASGGSYYEQYF	TGCGCCAGCAGCCAAGCCAGCGGGGGAAGTTACTACGAGCAGTACTTC
TRBV5-6	.	TRBJ1-1	.	CASSLGGPTEAFF	TGTGCCAGCAGCTTGGGCGGCCCCACTGAAGCTTTCTTT
TRBV6-5	once	TRBJ2-1	.	CASSYSNVAGEQFF	TGTGCCAGCAGTTACTCGAATGTGGCCGGGGAGCAGTTCTTC
TRBV7-9	.	TRBJ1-1	.	CASSPLSPKLRDTEAFF	TGTGCCAGCAGCCCACTAAGTCCAAAATTGAGGGACACTGAAGCTTTCTTT
TRBV5-4	.	TRBJ1-3	.	CASSLGANSGNTIYF	TGTGCCAGCAGCTTGGGGGCTAACTCTGGAAACACCATATATTTT
TRBV2	.	TRBJ2-2	TRBD2	CASSGLAGNTGELFF	TGTGCCAGCAGCGGACTAGCGGGGAACACCGGGGAGCTGTTTTTT
TRBV5-6	.	TRBJ1-1	.	CASSVGTEAFF	TGTGCCAGCAGCGTGGGCACTGAAGCTTTCTTT
TRBV10-3	.	TRBJ1-1	TRBD1	CAIGRAGGASSEAFF	TGTGCCATCGGACGCGCAGGGGGCGCGAGTTCTGAAGCTTTCTTT
TRBV9	.	TRBJ2-3	.	CASSPEGLHTDTQYF	TGTGCCAGCAGCCCAGAGGGACTGCACACAGATACGCAGTATTTT
TRBV5-1	.	TRBJ2-7	.	CASSLEGGFEQYF	TGCGCCAGCAGCTTGGAGGGGGGATTCGAGCAGTACTTC
TRBV5-4	.	TRBJ1-2	.	CASSLEAGRVGYTF	TGTGCCAGCAGCTTGGAGGCAGGGAGAGTGGGCTACACCTTC
TRBV14	.	TRBJ2-2	TRBD2	CASSPQAGVLTTGELFF	TGTGCCAGCAGCCCTCAAGCGGGAGTATTAACCACCGGGGAGCTGTTTTTT
TRBV2	.	TRBJ2-1	TRBD2	CAFGGRADSSYNEQFF	TGTGCCTTCGGGGGGAGAGCAGACAGCTCCTACAATGAGCAGTTCTTC
TRBV28	.	TRBJ2-7	.	CASSFEWVGLEQYF	TGTGCCAGCAGTTTCGAATGGGTTGGTCTCGAGCAGTACTTC
TRBV9	once	TRBJ2-3	.	CASSLGHVSTDTQYF	TGTGCCAGCAGCCTCGGTCATGTGAGCACAGATACGCAGTATTTT
TRBV28	.	TRBJ2-5	.	CASLEGDLGIQETQYF	TGTGCCAGCCTGGAGGGGGATTTAGGAATCCAAGAGACCCAGTACTTC
TRBV4-1	.	TRBJ2-7	.	CASSQSNQGYEQYF	TGCGCCAGCAGCCAGTCCAACCAGGGTTACGAGCAGTACTTC
TRBV12-5	.	TRBJ2-7	.	CASGLVPGFHEQYF	TGTGCTAGTGGTTTGGTACCTGGATTCCACGAGCAGTACTTC
TRBV19	.	TRBJ2-1	.	CASSILVASDEQFF	TGTGCCAGTAGTATTTTGGTAGCTAGTGATGAGCAGTTCTTC
TRBV4-1	.	TRBJ2-3	.	CASSQAAANTDTQYF	TGCGCCAGCAGCCAAGCAGCGGCAAATACAGATACGCAGTATTTT
TRBV2	.	TRBJ2-7	TRBD2	CASLRSGETDYEQYF	TGTGCCAGCCTCAGAAGCGGGGAAACTGACTACGAGCAGTACTTC
TRBV4-1	.	TRBJ2-7	TRBD1	CASRPDRQGAYEQYF	TGCGCCAGCAGACCCGATAGACAGGGGGCCTACGAGCAGTACTTC
TRBV7-8	.	TRBJ2-7	.	CASSSMGQHYEQYF	TGTGCCAGCAGCTCTATGGGACAACACTACGAGCAGTACTTC
TRBV5-6	.	TRBJ2-4	.	CASSLVQSGLKNIQYF	TGTGCCAGCAGCTTGGTTCAGTCAGGACTCAAAAACATTCAGTACTTC
TRBV9	.	TRBJ2-7	.	CASSVGLAYEQYF	TGTGCCAGCAGCGTCGGCTTAGCCTACGAGCAGTACTTC
TRBV19	.	TRBJ1-2	.	CASTPTGPGGYTF	TGTGCCAGTACCCCCACAGGGCCGGGTGGCTACACCTTC
TRBV9	.	TRBJ1-3	.	CASSLEGNTIYF	TGTGCCAGCAGCCTCGAAGGAAACACCATATATTTT
TRBV7-8	once	TRBJ2-3	.	CASSLVFRASITDTQYF	TGTGCCAGCAGCTTAGTTTTCCGGGCCTCAATCACAGATACGCAGTATTTT
TRBV12-5	.	TRBJ2-7	.	CASGLGTREQYF	TGTGCTAGTGGTTTGGGGACACGCGAGCAGTACTTC
TRBV27	.	TRBJ1-2	.	CASSALTGDYTF	TGTGCCAGCAGTGCACTTACCGGGGACTACACCTTC